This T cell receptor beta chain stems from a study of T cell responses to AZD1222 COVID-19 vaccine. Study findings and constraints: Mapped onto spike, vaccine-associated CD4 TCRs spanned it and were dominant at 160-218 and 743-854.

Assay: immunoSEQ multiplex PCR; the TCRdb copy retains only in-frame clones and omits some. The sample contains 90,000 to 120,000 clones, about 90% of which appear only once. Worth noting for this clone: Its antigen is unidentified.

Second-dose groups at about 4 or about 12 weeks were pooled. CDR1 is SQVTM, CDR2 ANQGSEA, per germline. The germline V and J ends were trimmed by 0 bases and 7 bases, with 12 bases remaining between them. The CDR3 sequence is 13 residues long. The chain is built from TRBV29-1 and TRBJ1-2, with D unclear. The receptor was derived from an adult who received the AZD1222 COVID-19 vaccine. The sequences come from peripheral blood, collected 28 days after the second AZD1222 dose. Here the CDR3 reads CSVEDARATGYTF. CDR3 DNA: TGCAGCGTTGAAGATGCGAGGGCTACTGGCTACACCTTC.